This T cell receptor beta chain came from a study of early T cells in non-severe SARS-CoV-2 infection. At the level of the study: Unsorted whole blood bulk RNA was sequenced, with unpaired chains.

Individual cDNA molecules carried attached unique molecular identifiers. TCRdb recomputed calls from the 5' RACE reads with MiXCR, one row per CDR3 protein. The sample has 57,000 or so distinct CDR3 sequences, roughly 5.3% seen once. This clonotype was seen repeatedly, ten times or more. Trimming took off 2 bases at V and 6 bases at J, with 7 bases between the two ends. Germline values: CDR1 DFQATT, CDR2 SNEGSKA (reference sequence). CDR3 size: 12 residues. The clonotype comes from an adult who was a healthcare worker with PCR-confirmed SARS-CoV-2 infection or an uninfected control (not recorded which). Specimen: whole blood. The chain has TRBV20-1 and TRBJ1-4; no clear D. The CDR3: CSARHLDEKLFF. The DNA for the CDR3 is TGCAGTGCTAGACACTTGGATGAAAAACTGTTTTTT.